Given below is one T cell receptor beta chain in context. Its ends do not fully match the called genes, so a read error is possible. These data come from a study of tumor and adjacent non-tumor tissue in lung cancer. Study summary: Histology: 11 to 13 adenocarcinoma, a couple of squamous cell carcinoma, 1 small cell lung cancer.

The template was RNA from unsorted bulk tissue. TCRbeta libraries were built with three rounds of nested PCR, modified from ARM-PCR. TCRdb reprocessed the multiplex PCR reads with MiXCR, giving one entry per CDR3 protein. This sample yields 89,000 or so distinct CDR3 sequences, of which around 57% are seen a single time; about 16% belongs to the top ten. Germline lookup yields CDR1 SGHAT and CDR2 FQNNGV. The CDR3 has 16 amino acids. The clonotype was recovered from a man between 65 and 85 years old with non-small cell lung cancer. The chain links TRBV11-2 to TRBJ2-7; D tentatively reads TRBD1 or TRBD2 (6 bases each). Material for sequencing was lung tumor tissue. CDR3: CASSLGGSGDAYGQYF. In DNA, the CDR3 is TGTGCCAGCAGTTTAGGGGGTAGCGGAGATGCCTACGGGCAGTACTTC.